This record looks at one T cell receptor (beta chain) sequence and its context. This specimen belongs to a study of glioma-infiltrating T cells after dendritic cell vaccination. TCRdb's table, derived via immunoSEQ multiplex PCR, lists solely in-frame clones and lacks some. The repertoire consists of 65,000 to 90,000 clones, with 82% occurring once and the leading ten covering approximately 2.3%. V shed 9 bases and J 0 bases; nucleotides not matched to a gene: 7. CDR3 length equals 15 residues. Germline V gene data show CDR1 as LNHDA and CDR2 as SQIVND (reference sequence). The source material was blood, sampled before dendritic cell vaccination. The TCR originated in a human donor with glioblastoma. V usage is TRBV19 and J usage is TRBJ1-3; 8 bases map to TRBD1. CDR3 sequence (DNA): TGTGCCAGCTCGGGACAGGCCGACTCTGGAAACACCATATATTTT. Its translation: CASSGQADSGNTIYF.